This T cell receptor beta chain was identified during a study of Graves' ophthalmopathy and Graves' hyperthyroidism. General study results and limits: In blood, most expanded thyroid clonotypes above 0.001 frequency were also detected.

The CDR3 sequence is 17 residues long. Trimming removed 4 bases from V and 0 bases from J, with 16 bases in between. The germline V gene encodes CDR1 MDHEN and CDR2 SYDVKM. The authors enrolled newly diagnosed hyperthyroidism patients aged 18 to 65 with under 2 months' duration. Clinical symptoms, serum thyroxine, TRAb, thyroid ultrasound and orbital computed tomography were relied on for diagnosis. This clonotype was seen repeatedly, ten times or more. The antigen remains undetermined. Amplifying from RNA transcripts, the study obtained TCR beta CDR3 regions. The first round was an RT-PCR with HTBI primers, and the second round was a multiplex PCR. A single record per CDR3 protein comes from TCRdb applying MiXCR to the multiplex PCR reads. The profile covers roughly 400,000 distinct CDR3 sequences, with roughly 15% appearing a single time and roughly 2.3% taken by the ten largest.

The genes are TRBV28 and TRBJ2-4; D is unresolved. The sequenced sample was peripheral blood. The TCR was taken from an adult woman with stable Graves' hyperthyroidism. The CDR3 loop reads CASSSLSGSLAKNIQYF. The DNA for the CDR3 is TGTGCCAGCAGTTCCCTCTCCGGGTCACTAGCCAAAAACATTCAGTACTTC. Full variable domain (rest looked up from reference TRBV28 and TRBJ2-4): DVKVTQSSRYLVKRTGEKVFLECVQDMDHENMFWYRQDPGLGLRLIYFSYDVKMKEKGDIPEGYSVSREKKERFSLILESASTNQTSMYLCASSSLSGSLAKNIQYFGAGTRLSVL.